A single sample gave rise to the 14 T cell receptor beta chains below, sequenced in a study of T cells in localized non-small cell lung cancer (dated by TCRdb to the early 2020s). Receptor amplification or capture employed the immunoSEQ multiplex PCR assay. TCRdb took over this immuneACCESS table, retaining in-frame rearrangements with V and J assigned. Such tables are incomplete; in checked studies, under half of the missing clones stem from an unresolved V gene, and the remainder is unexplained. The sample contains about 48,000 clones, 60% to 80% of them found a single time. The biggest ten clones account for around 17% of the sample. The sample was peripheral blood, taken before any cancer treatment. The receptors were gathered from a man aged 35-69 years with stage I squamous cell lung carcinoma.

With respect to this clone: One end of the junction does not line up with germline, which may come from a read error. J is TRBJ1-2 and V is TRBV5-6; D perhaps matches TRBD1 (5 bases). CDR3 length equals 11 residues. The germline gives CDR1 SGHDT, CDR2 YYEEEE. The DNA for the CDR3 is TGTGCCAGCAGCCTATCCGGGACCCACCGCTTC. This encodes CASSLSGTHRF.

This chain joins TRBV5-8 and TRBJ1-2; TRBD1 might be the D (5 bases). CDR1 and CDR2 from the germline V gene are SGHTS and YDEGEE. The CDR3 runs 15 residues. The ends were cut back, 0 bases at V and 3 bases at J, with 12 bases in the middle. CDR3 in amino acids: CASSLGKGVDYGYTF. CDR3 in DNA: TGTGCCAGCAGCTTGGGGAAAGGGGTAGACTATGGCTACACCTTC.

V and J are TRBV6-6 and TRBJ1-6, with D possibly being TRBD1 (5 bases). Trimming stripped 5 bases from V and 7 bases from J, with 18 bases between. CDR1 and CDR2 from the germline V gene are MNHNY and SVGAGI (reference sequence). CDR3 length: 16 residues. The chain's CDR3 is CASSHKGPGGNSPLHF. CDR3 DNA: TGTGCCAGCAGTCACAAGGGACCCGGAGGGAATTCACCCCTCCACTTT.

V is TRBV27 and J is TRBJ2-7, with 10 bases matching TRBD2. CDR1 is MNHEY and CDR2 is SMNVEV in the germline V gene (reference sequence). This CDR3 is built from 16 residues. V was clipped by 2 bases and J by 1 base; unmatched bases: 5. CDR3 nucleotide sequence: TGTGCCAGCAGTTTAGGGCTAGCGGGGGTTTCCTACGAGCAGTACTTC. Protein sequence: CASSLGLAGVSYEQYF.

This clone was counted a few times. The gene calls are TRBV29-1 and TRBJ2-1, with 7 bases matching TRBD1. The CDR3 covers 14 residues. The V gene's germline CDR1 is SQVTM and CDR2 ANQGSEA. Unmatched junction bases numbered 11, after V lost 6 bases and J lost 6 bases. For the CDR3, the DNA is TGCAGCGTGACTAAGGGGACAGCGGTCAATGAGCAGTTCTTC. Translated, it gives CSVTKGTAVNEQFF.

This chain joins TRBV18 and TRBJ1-2; D is perhaps TRBD1 (5 bases). CDR3 length equals 13 residues. The V end was cut by 0 bases, the J end by 5 bases, with 7 bases between. The germline gives CDR1 KGHSH, CDR2 LQKENI. As DNA, the CDR3 is TGTGCCAGCTCACCACCGCAGGGATATGGCTACACCTTC. It yields the protein CASSPPQGYGYTF.

This sequence joins TRBV5-1 and TRBJ2-2; perhaps TRBD1 as D (5 bases). CDR1 and CDR2 from the germline V gene are SGHRS and YFSETQ. The ends were cut back, 4 bases at V and 5 bases at J, with 12 bases in the middle. This CDR3 is 14 amino acids long. The CDR3 sequence is CASSPDSSTGELFF. CDR3 DNA: TGCGCCAGCAGCCCCGACAGCTCGACCGGGGAGCTGTTTTTT. The variable domain in full, completed from reference TRBV5-1 and TRBJ2-2, reads KAGVTQTPRYLIKTRGQQVTLSCSPISGHRSVSWYQQTPGQGLQFLFEYFSETQRNKGNFPGRFSGRQFSNSRSEMNVSTLELGDSALYLCASSPDSSTGELFFGEGSRLTVL.

The chain recombines TRBV19 with TRBJ1-5, with a possible D match to TRBD1 (6 bases). Per the germline V gene, CDR1 is LNHDA and CDR2 is SQIVND (reference sequence). V was shortened by 8 bases and J by 3 bases, with 14 bases between the two germline ends. There are 14 residues in the CDR3. The CDR3 DNA reads TGTGCCAGTTCCCGAACAGGGACCAATCAGCCCCAGCATTTT. It is translated as CASSRTGTNQPQHF.

V and J are TRBV11-2 and TRBJ2-3, with D possibly TRBD2 on 5 matching bases. This CDR3 spans 12 amino acids. Trimming removed 5 bases from V and 5 bases from J, with 8 bases in between. Germline loops: CDR1 SGHAT, CDR2 FQNNGV. The CDR3: CASSPAGDTQYF. The CDR3 DNA follows: TGTGCCAGCAGCCCGGCGGGAGATACGCAGTATTTT.

This clone was counted a few times. The chain carries TRBV9 and TRBJ1-2; D perhaps matches TRBD1 (5 bases). From germline, CDR1 is SGDLS and CDR2 YYNGEE. The CDR3 runs to 15 residues. The V gene lost 3 bases and the J gene lost 2 bases, with 14 bases spanning the gap. CDR3 amino acids: CASSAATDENYGYTF. The DNA for the CDR3 is TGTGCCAGCAGCGCCGCGACAGACGAGAACTATGGCTACACCTTC. The full variable domain, its missing parts supplied by reference TRBV9 and TRBJ1-2, is DSGVTQTPKHLITATGQRVTLRCSPRSGDLSVYWYQQSLDQGLQFLIQYYNGEERAKGNILERFSAQQFPDLHSELNLSSLELGDSALYFCASSAATDENYGYTFGSGTRLTVV.

V is TRBV6-1 and J is TRBJ2-6; D unresolved. This CDR3 region has 15 residues. The ends were cut back, 8 bases at V and 1 base at J, with 12 bases in the middle. Germline loops: CDR1 MNHNS, CDR2 SASEGT. Written as DNA, the CDR3 is TGTGCCAGCCGTCTGAGTCAATCTGGGGCCAACGTCCTGACTTTC. Its protein is CASRLSQSGANVLTF.

The chain uses TRBV6-1 and TRBJ1-5; D is undetermined. The germline V gene encodes CDR1 MNHNS and CDR2 SASEGT. This CDR3 comprises 14 residues. Between the trimmed V and J ends, which lost 6 bases and 1 base, there was a span of 10 bases. The CDR3: CASSLDGSNQPQHF. CDR3 DNA sequence: TGTGCCAGCAGCTTAGACGGGAGCAATCAGCCCCAGCATTTT.

The chain recombines TRBV15 with TRBJ1-2; 8 bases are a match to TRBD1. This CDR3 has 17 residues. The ends lost 5 bases at V and 3 bases at J; junction bases unmatched: 14. Germline assignment: CDR1 LNHNV and CDR2 YYDKDF (reference sequence). The CDR3 nucleotides read TGTGCCACCAGCGGAACGCAAGACAGGGGAACTTACTATGGCTACACCTTC. Residues: CATSGTQDRGTYYGYTF.

The CDR3 sequence is CASSLLLAGVHNEQFF. The CDR3 nucleotides read TGTGCCAGCAGTCTCTTACTAGCGGGGGTCCACAATGAGCAGTTCTTC. The gene calls are TRBV28 and TRBJ2-1; 11 bases line up with TRBD2. This CDR3 spans 16 amino acids. The trim removed 5 bases at V and 5 bases at J, leaving 8 bases unmatched. Looked up from germline, CDR1 is MDHEN and CDR2 is SYDVKM.